Each of the 3 T cell receptor beta chains below was sequenced from the same sample in a study of Japanese encephalitis immunity and Zika vaccine responses. From the 5' RACE reads, TCRdb called clonotypes with MiXCR, one entry per CDR3 protein. The sample holds some 150 distinct CDR3 sequences; roughly 3.5% are singletons and the top ten take about two fifths. CFSE-labeled PBMCs were cultured 6 to 7 days with peptide pools, each at 0.75 to 1 ug/mL. This specimen consisted of antigen-activated CD8+ T cells from blood, cultured, obtained during a Zika inactivated vaccine study. The source is an adult woman who received an inactivated Zika virus vaccine.

Judged by abundance, this clonotype is large (0.1 to 1%). The chain links TRBV9 to TRBJ2-2; 10 nucleotides align to TRBD2. V gave up 2 bases and J gave up 6 bases; unmatched junction bases: 4. CDR1 SGDLS and CDR2 YYNGEE come from the germline V gene. The CDR3 runs to 15 residues. The CDR3 here is CASSVSGRVAGELFF. The CDR3, as DNA: TGTGCCAGCAGCGTCAGCGGGAGGGTCGCCGGGGAGCTGTTTTTT.

This clonotype is categorized as large. The chain is built from TRBV7-9 and TRBJ2-7, with a tentative D call TRBD1 (5 bases). V was shortened by 6 bases and J by 3 bases, with 12 bases between the two germline ends. This CDR3 is 13 amino acids long. Germline V gene data show CDR1 as SEHNR and CDR2 as FQNEAQ (reference sequence). The CDR3 bases are TGTGCCAGCAGTCCCCCTACAGGCTACGAGCAGTACTTC. Protein product: CASSPPTGYEQYF.

By its share, this clonotype is hyperexpanded. V is TRBV10-1 and J is TRBJ2-1; maybe TRBD1 (6 bases). The CDR3 length is 14 residues. From germline, CDR1 is WNHNN and CDR2 SYGVQD (reference sequence). Trimming left V 3 bases short and J 5 bases short, with 11 bases between. The CDR3 sequence is CASSEDTGNNEQFF. The CDR3 DNA follows: TGCGCCAGCAGTGAAGATACAGGGAACAATGAGCAGTTCTTC.